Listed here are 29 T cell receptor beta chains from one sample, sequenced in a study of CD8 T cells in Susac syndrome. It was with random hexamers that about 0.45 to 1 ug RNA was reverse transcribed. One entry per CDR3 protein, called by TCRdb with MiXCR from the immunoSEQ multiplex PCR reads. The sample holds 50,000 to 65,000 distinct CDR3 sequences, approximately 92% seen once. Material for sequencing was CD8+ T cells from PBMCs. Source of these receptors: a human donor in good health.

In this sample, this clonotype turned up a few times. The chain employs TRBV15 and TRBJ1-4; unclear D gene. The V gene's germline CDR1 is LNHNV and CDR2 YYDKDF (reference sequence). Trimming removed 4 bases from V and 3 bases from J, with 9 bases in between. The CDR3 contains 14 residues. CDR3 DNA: TGTGCCACCAGCACTGCTCTTGCTAATGAAAAACTGTTTTTT. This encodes CATSTALANEKLFF.

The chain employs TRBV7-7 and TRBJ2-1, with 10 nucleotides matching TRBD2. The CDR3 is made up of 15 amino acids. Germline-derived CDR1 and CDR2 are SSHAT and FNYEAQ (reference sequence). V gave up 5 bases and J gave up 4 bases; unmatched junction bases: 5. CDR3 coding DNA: TGTGCCAGCAGCGACGGACTAGCGGCTTACAATGAGCAGTTCTTC. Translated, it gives CASSDGLAAYNEQFF.

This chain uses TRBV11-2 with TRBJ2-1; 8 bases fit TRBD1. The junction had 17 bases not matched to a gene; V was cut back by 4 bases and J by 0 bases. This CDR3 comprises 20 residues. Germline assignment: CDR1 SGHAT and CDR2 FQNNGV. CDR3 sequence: CASSSTRQGRSASSYNEQFF. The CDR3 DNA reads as TGTGCCAGCAGCTCGACACGACAGGGGCGCTCCGCGAGCTCCTACAATGAGCAGTTCTTC.

CDR3 sequence: CASSYSTGTTYEQYF. Written as DNA, the CDR3 is TGTGCCAGCAGTTACTCGACCGGGACAACCTACGAGCAGTACTTC. The chain has TRBV6-6 and TRBJ2-7; TRBD1 might be the D (6 bases). The CDR3 is 15 residues long. Per the germline V gene, CDR1 is MNHNY and CDR2 is SVGAGI (reference sequence). With 0 bases removed from V and 2 bases from J, the gap between germline ends came to 11 bases.

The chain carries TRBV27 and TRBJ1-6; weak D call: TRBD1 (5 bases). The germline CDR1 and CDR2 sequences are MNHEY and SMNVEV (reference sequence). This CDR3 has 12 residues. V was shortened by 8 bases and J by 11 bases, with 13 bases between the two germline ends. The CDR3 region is CASSRVAAPLHF. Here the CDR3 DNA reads TGTGCCAGCTCCAGGGTCGCGGCACCCCTCCACTTT.

CDR3 sequence reads: CASSNNADTQYF. The CDR3 bases are TGTGCCAGCAGTAACAATGCAGATACGCAGTATTTT. The rearrangement links TRBV28 to TRBJ2-3; D is unclear. Trimming took off 5 bases at V and 4 bases at J, with 7 bases between the two ends. The germline V gene encodes CDR1 MDHEN and CDR2 SYDVKM. The CDR3 loop spans 12 amino acids.

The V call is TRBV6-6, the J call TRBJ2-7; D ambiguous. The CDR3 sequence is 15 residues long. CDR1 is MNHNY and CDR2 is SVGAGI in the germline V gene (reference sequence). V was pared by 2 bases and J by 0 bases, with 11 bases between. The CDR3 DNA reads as TGTGCCAGCAGTTACGGGGTTTCAAGCTCCTACGAGCAGTACTTC. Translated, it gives CASSYGVSSSYEQYF.

The CDR3 bases are TGTGCCAGCAGGAATTCTCCCGGGAGGTTTTTGGACGAGCAGTACTTC. Translation: CASRNSPGRFLDEQYF. The chain is built from TRBV6-1 and TRBJ2-7; TRBD2 aligns across 7 bases. The CDR3 loop spans 16 amino acids. V shed 6 bases and J 5 bases; nucleotides not matched to a gene: 16. Germline loops: CDR1 MNHNS, CDR2 SASEGT.

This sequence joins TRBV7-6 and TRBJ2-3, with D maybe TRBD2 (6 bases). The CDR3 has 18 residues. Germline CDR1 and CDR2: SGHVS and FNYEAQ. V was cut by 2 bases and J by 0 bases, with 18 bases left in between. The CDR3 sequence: CASSLIYSGLSSTDTQYF. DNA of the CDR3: TGTGCCAGCAGCTTAATATACAGCGGGCTCTCTAGCACAGATACGCAGTATTTT. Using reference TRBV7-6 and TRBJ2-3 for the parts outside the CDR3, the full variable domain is GAGVSQSPRYKVTKRGQDVALRCDPISGHVSLYWYRQALGQGPEFLTYFNYEAQQDKSGLPNDRFSAERPEGSISTLTIQRTEQRDSAMYRCASSLIYSGLSSTDTQYFGPGTRLTVL.

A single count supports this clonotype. CDR3 protein: CASRSDREHYEQYF. The CDR3 nucleotides are TGTGCCAGCAGAAGCGACAGAGAACACTACGAGCAGTACTTC. This chain uses TRBV28 with TRBJ2-7, with TRBD1 as a possible D gene (5 bases). Trimming cost V 6 bases and J 3 bases, with 15 bases left between them. CDR1 is MDHEN, CDR2 SYDVKM, per germline. The CDR3 is 14 residues long.

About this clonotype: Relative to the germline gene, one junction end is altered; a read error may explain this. For the CDR3, the DNA is TGTGCCAGCAGGACCCGGGGCCTCCCCCTTTTT. It codes for CASRTRGLPLF. This chain joins TRBV27 and TRBJ2-3; D tentatively reads TRBD1 or TRBD2 (5 bases each). There are 11 residues in the CDR3. CDR1 and CDR2 (germline): MNHEY, SMNVEV (reference sequence).

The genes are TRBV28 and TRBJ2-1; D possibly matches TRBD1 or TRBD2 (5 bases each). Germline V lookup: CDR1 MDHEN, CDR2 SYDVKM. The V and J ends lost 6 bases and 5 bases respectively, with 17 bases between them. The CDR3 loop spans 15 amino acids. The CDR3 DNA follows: TGTGCCAGCAGCCCCGGGACGGTCTTGAACAATGAGCAGTTCTTC. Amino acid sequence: CASSPGTVLNNEQFF.

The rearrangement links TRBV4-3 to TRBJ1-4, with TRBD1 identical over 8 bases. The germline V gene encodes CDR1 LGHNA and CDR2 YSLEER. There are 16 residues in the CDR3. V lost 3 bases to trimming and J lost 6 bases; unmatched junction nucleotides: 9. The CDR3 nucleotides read TGCGCCAGCAGCCAGTCTGCCAGGGGGCAGGATGAAAAACTGTTTTTT. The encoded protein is CASSQSARGQDEKLFF.

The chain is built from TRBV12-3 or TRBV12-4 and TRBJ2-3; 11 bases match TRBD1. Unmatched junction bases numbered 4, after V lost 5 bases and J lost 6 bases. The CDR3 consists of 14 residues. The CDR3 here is CASSGGQGADTQYF. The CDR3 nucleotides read TGTGCCAGCAGTGGAGGACAGGGGGCCGATACGCAGTATTTT.

The CDR3 nucleotides are TGTGCCACTACAGCGGACAGCTACGAGCAGTACTTC. Its translation: CATTADSYEQYF. This chain connects TRBV10-3 to TRBJ2-7, with a possible D match to TRBD1 (6 bases). CDR3 length: 12 residues. Germline lookup yields CDR1 ENHRY and CDR2 SYGVKD. V dropped 10 bases and J dropped 3 bases, with 13 bases sitting between them.

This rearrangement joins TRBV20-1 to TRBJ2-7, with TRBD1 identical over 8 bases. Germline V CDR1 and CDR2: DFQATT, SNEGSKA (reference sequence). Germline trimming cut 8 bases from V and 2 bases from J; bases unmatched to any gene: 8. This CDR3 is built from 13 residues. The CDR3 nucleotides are TGCAGTCGTCTGGACAGGGACACCTACGAGCAGTACTTC. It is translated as CSRLDRDTYEQYF.

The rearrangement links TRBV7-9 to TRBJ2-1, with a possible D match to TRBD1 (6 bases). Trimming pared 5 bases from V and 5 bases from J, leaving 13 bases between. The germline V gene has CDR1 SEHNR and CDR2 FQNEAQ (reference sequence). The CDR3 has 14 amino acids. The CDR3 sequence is CASSASRTDNEQFF. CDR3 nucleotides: TGTGCCAGCAGCGCGTCCCGGACAGACAATGAGCAGTTCTTC. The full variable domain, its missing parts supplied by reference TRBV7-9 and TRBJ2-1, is DTGVSQNPRHKITKRGQNVTFRCDPISEHNRLYWYRQTLGQGPEFLTYFQNEAQLEKSRLLSDRFSAERPKGSFSTLEIQRTEQGDSAMYLCASSASRTDNEQFFGPGTRLTVL.

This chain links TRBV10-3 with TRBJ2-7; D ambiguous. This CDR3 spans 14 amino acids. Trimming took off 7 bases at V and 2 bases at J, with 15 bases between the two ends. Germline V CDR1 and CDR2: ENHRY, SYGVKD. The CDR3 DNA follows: TGTGCCATCAACCCTACCGGTTCCCCCTACGAGCAGTACTTC. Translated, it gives CAINPTGSPYEQYF.

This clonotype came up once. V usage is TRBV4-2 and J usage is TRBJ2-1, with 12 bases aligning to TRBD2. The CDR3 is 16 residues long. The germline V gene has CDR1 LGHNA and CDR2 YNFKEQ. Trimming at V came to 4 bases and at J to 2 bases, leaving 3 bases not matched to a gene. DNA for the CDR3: TGTGCCAGCAGCCCTCGGACTAGCGGGGCCTACAATGAGCAGTTCTTC. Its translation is CASSPRTSGAYNEQFF.

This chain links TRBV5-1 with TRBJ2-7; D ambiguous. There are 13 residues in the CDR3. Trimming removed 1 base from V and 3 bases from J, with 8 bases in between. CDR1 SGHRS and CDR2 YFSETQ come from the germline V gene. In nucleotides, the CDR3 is TGCGCCAGCAGCTTGTTTTTCGACTACGAGCAGTACTTC. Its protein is CASSLFFDYEQYF.

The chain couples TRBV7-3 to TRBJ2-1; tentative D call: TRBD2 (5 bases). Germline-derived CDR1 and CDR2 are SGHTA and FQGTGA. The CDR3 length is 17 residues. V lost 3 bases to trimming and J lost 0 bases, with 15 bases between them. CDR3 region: CASSLTGSSFSYNEQFF. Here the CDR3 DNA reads TGTGCCAGCAGCTTGACGGGGTCCAGCTTCTCCTACAATGAGCAGTTCTTC.

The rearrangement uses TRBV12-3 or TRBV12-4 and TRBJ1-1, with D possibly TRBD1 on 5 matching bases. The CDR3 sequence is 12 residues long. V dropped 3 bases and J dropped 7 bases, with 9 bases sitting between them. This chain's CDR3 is CASSFGRGEAFF. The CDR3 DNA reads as TGTGCCAGCAGTTTTGGGAGGGGTGAAGCTTTCTTT.

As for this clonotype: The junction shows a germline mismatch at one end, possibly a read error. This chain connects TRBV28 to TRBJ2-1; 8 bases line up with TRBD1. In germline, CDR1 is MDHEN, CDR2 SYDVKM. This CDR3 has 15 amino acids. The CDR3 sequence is CASSFSGQGYDEQFF. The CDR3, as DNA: TGTGCCAGCAGTTTTTCTGGACAGGGCTACGATGAGCAGTTCTTC.

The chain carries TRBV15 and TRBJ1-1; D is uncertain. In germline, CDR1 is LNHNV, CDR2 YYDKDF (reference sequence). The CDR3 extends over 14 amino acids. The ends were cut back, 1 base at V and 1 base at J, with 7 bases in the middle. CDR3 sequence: CATSRGGENTEAFF. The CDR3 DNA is TGTGCCACCAGCAGAGGGGGAGAGAACACTGAAGCTTTCTTT.

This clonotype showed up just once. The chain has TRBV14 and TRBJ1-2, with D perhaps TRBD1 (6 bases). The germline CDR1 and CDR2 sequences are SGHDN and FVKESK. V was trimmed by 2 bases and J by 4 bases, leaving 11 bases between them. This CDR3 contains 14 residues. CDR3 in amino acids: CASSQNRVGYGYTF. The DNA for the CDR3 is TGTGCCAGCAGCCAAAACAGGGTGGGCTATGGCTACACCTTC.

CDR3 sequence: CASSQNALRDGLAKNIQYF. In nucleotides, the CDR3 is TGCGCCAGCAGCCAAAATGCTTTGAGGGACGGGCTAGCCAAAAACATTCAGTACTTC. The rearrangement uses TRBV4-1 and TRBJ2-4; tentatively, D is TRBD1 or TRBD2 (5 bases each). The CDR3 contains 19 residues. V lost 2 bases to trimming and J lost 0 bases, with 20 bases between them. Germline loops: CDR1 MGHRA, CDR2 YSYEKL.

CDR3 residues: CASGPPGTAEAFF. The CDR3 DNA sequence: TGTGCTAGTGGCCCACCTGGGACAGCAGAAGCTTTCTTT. This chain joins TRBV12-5 and TRBJ1-1; 7 bases line up with TRBD1. CDR1 is LGHNT, CDR2 FRNRAP, per germline. Unmatched junction bases numbered 9, after V lost 6 bases and J lost 8 bases. This CDR3 contains 13 residues.

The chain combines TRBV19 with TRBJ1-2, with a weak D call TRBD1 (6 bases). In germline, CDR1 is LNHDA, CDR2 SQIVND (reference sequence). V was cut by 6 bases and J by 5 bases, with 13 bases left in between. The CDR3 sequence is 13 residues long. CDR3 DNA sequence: TGTGCCAGTAGACCCCGAGGGGGGTATGGCTACACCTTC. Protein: CASRPRGGYGYTF.

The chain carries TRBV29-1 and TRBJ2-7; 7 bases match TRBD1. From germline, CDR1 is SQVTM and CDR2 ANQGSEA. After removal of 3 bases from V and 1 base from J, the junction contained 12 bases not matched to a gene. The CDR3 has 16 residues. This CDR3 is CSVEGVENRGSYEQYF. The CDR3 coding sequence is TGCAGCGTTGAGGGGGTCGAAAACAGGGGATCCTACGAGCAGTACTTC.